This passage covers 32 T cell receptor beta chains from one sample sequenced in a study of T cells in Graves' hyperthyroidism and ophthalmopathy. The CDR3 regions of TCR beta were amplified from RNA transcripts. The TCR CDR3 was amplified in a first-round RT-PCR using the HTBI primer set. In TCRdb, the multiplex PCR reads were re-called with MiXCR into one record per CDR3 protein. The sample lists some 400,000 distinct CDR3 sequences; about a fifth were seen once. The specimen was blood. The receptors were sampled from a woman aged 18-29 years with Graves' hyperthyroidism.

This clonotype was picked up one time. Since a much larger clone is just one base distant, this may be a read error. The chain recombines TRBV29-1 with TRBJ1-1, with TRBD1 matching over 8 bases. Germline V gene sequence: CDR1 SQVTM, CDR2 ANQGSEA. The CDR3 has 14 residues. The trim removed 6 bases at V and 6 bases at J, leaving 12 bases unmatched. This CDR3 reads CSVYQGARNSEAFF. For the CDR3, the DNA is TGCAGCGTATATCAGGGGGCGCGAAACTCTGAAGCTTTCTTT.

This clonotype was found many times. In nucleotides, the CDR3 is TGTGCCAGCAGCCGCCCCACACAGGGGGCGAGCTATGGCTACACCTTC. It translates to CASSRPTQGASYGYTF. The gene calls are TRBV11-1 and TRBJ1-2; 9 positions match TRBD1. This CDR3 comprises 16 residues. The V and J ends lost 5 bases and 4 bases, in that order; junction bases with no gene match: 11. In germline, CDR1 is SGHAT, CDR2 FQDESV (reference sequence).

This clonotype was detected once. Just one base apart from a much larger clone, this may be a read error. V gene TRBV11-2 combines with J gene TRBJ2-7; the D gene could be TRBD1 or TRBD2 (5 bases each). The germline V gene encodes CDR1 SGHAT and CDR2 FQNNGV. There are 13 residues in the CDR3. Here the CDR3 reads CASSTSRAWEQCF. The CDR3 DNA follows: TGTGCCAGCAGCACCTCCAGGGCTTGGGAGCAGTGCTTC. Supplemented by reference TRBV11-2 and TRBJ2-7, the full variable domain reads EAGVAQSPRYKIIEKRQSVAFWCNPISGHATLYWYQQILGQGPKLLIQFQNNGVVDDSQLPKDRFSAERLKGVDSTLKIQPAKLEDSAVYLCASSTSRAWEQCFGPGTRLTVT.

CDR3 sequence (DNA): TGTGCCAGCAGCTGGCCCCTAGACAGGGTAGTGGTTTATGGCTACACCTTC. It encodes CASSWPLDRVVVYGYTF. This chain joins TRBV11-1 and TRBJ1-2, with 7 bases that match TRBD1. The CDR3 extends over 17 amino acids. The V and J ends lost 4 bases and 5 bases, in that order; junction bases with no gene match: 16. Germline V gene sequence: CDR1 SGHAT, CDR2 FQDESV (reference sequence). The entire variable domain, with the rest obtained from reference TRBV11-1 and TRBJ1-2, is as follows: EAEVAQSPRYKITEKSQAVAFWCDPISGHATLYWYRQILGQGPELLVQFQDESVVDDSQLPKDRFSAERLKGVDSTLKIQPAELGDSAMYLCASSWPLDRVVVYGYTFGSGTRLTVV.

This clonotype was detected many times. This chain links TRBV7-3 with TRBJ1-1; the D gene is possibly TRBD1 (6 bases). The CDR3 is 15 residues long. Per germline, CDR1 SGHTA and CDR2 FQGTGA. Trimming took 0 bases from V and 2 from J, leaving 10 bases between them. CDR3 nucleotides: TGTGCCAGCAGCTTAACAGGGGGAGTTAACACTGAAGCTTTCTTT. Translated, it gives CASSLTGGVNTEAFF.

A few counts support this clonotype. A far larger clone differs by one base, so this is likely a read error. The rearrangement uses TRBV12-3 or TRBV12-4 and TRBJ1-5, with a weak D call TRBD1 (6 bases). This CDR3 contains 12 residues. CDR3 in amino acids: CSSSQGNQPQHF. CDR3 nucleotides: TGTTCCAGCAGCCAGGGGAATCAGCCCCAGCATTTT.

In this sample, this clonotype turned up many times. The rearrangement joins TRBV6-1 to TRBJ1-1, with 9 bases that match TRBD1. Germline assignment: CDR1 MNHNS and CDR2 SASEGT. V lost 6 bases and J lost 3; bases outside the gene matches: 5. This CDR3 region has 14 residues. CDR3 sequence reads: CASSETGGHTEAFF. In nucleotides, the CDR3 is TGTGCCAGCAGCGAAACAGGGGGCCACACTGAAGCTTTCTTT.

This clonotype was picked up many times. V usage is TRBV6-5 and J usage is TRBJ1-1; D gene unclear. The CDR3 totals 16 residues. Trimming took off 0 bases at V and 1 base at J, with 12 bases between the two ends. Germline lookup yields CDR1 MNHEY and CDR2 SVGAGI. The CDR3 here is CASSYSMTGANTEAFF. In DNA, the CDR3 is TGTGCCAGCAGTTACTCGATGACGGGCGCGAACACTGAAGCTTTCTTT.

This clonotype was recorded at least ten times. The chain couples TRBV20-1 to TRBJ1-1; 8 bases are shared with TRBD1. Trimming took 5 bases from V and 2 from J; bases not matched to a gene: 7. The CDR3 extends over 14 amino acids. The germline gives CDR1 DFQATT, CDR2 SNEGSKA (reference sequence). The CDR3 DNA sequence: TGCAGTGCTCCTTACACAGGGGGTAACACTGAAGCTTTCTTT. Its translation: CSAPYTGGNTEAFF.

This clonotype was picked up many times. The rearrangement joins TRBV25-1 to TRBJ2-7, with a weak D call TRBD1 (5 bases). The germline V and J ends were trimmed by 4 bases and 0 bases, with 13 bases remaining between them. The CDR3 is made up of 15 amino acids. Germline V lookup: CDR1 MGHDK, CDR2 SYGVNS. CDR3 in amino acids: CASSGSPGHSYEQYF. The CDR3, as DNA: TGTGCCAGCAGTGGAAGCCCAGGGCACTCCTACGAGCAGTACTTC.

In its sample, this clonotype was seen many times. The chain couples TRBV20-1 to TRBJ1-2; TRBD1 aligns across 7 bases. Germline loops: CDR1 DFQATT, CDR2 SNEGSKA (reference sequence). The V gene end was trimmed by 0 bases and the J gene end by 8 bases; junction bases not matched to a gene: 6. This CDR3 region has 13 residues. The CDR3 reads CSARDHRGWGYTF. CDR3 DNA: TGCAGTGCTAGAGATCACAGGGGCTGGGGCTACACCTTC.

This clonotype was found a few times. This chain links TRBV6-5 with TRBJ2-7; no reliable D call. Germline V gene sequence: CDR1 MNHEY, CDR2 SVGAGI. Deletions cut 4 bases from V and 1 base from J, with 11 bases between. The CDR3 runs 14 residues. DNA of the CDR3: TGTGCCAGCAGTTCCGCGCCCCCATCCTACGAGCAGTACTTC. It is translated as CASSSAPPSYEQYF.

This clonotype has at least ten counts. The V call is TRBV20-1, the J call TRBJ1-1, with 8 bases matching TRBD1. V lost 1 base, J lost 0 bases, and 10 bases stayed unmatched. The germline V gene encodes CDR1 DFQATT and CDR2 SNEGSKA (reference sequence). The CDR3 covers 17 residues. CDR3 bases: TGCAGTGCTAGAGGATACGACAGGGGTTGGATGAACACTGAAGCTTTCTTT. Protein sequence: CSARGYDRGWMNTEAFF.

In this sample, this clonotype turned up many times. The CDR3 DNA follows: TGTGCCAGCAGTGAATTAATCGGCAGGCTGAACACTGAAGCTTTCTTT. Protein sequence: CASSELIGRLNTEAFF. The genes are TRBV6-1 and TRBJ1-1; D not certain. Trimming removed 2 bases at V and 0 bases at J, with 13 bases between. The CDR3 sequence is 16 residues long. Germline V gene data show CDR1 as MNHNS and CDR2 as SASEGT.

This clonotype has at least ten counts. This chain joins TRBV29-1 and TRBJ1-2, with no clear D. Germline V gene sequence: CDR1 SQVTM, CDR2 ANQGSEA. The CDR3 has 11 residues. V was cut by 5 bases and J by 2 bases, with 6 bases left in between. The CDR3 reads CSVYQNYGYTF. Written as DNA, the CDR3 is TGCAGCGTTTACCAGAACTATGGCTACACCTTC.

The gene calls are TRBV6-1 and TRBJ2-7; D tentatively reads TRBD1 or TRBD2 (5 bases each). Per germline, CDR1 MNHNS and CDR2 SASEGT. The germline V and J ends were trimmed by 6 bases and 3 bases, with 18 bases remaining between them. There are 15 residues in the CDR3. CDR3 nucleotide sequence: TGTGCCAGCAGGTTCCGGGACGCCACGGTCTACGAGCAGTACTTC. It is translated as CASRFRDATVYEQYF.

In its sample, this clonotype was seen many times. The chain uses TRBV7-9 and TRBJ2-5; 9 bases are shared with TRBD2. V gave up 2 bases and J gave up 2 bases; unmatched junction bases: 6. This CDR3 is built from 16 residues. From germline, CDR1 is SEHNR and CDR2 FQNEAQ (reference sequence). The CDR3 DNA reads as TGTGCCAGCAGCTTAAGTCGGCTAGCGGGGCAAGAGACCCAGTACTTC. It yields the protein CASSLSRLAGQETQYF.

Many counts were recorded for this clonotype. This sequence joins TRBV6-1 and TRBJ1-5, with 10 bases aligning to TRBD1. V trimming: 6 bases; J trimming: 6 bases; junction bases outside the gene matches: 20. CDR3 length: 19 residues. Germline lookup yields CDR1 MNHNS and CDR2 SASEGT. The CDR3 protein is CASRWSRDRGIGVGQPQHF. In DNA form, the CDR3 reads TGTGCCAGCAGATGGAGCCGGGACAGGGGCATCGGGGTAGGTCAGCCCCAGCATTTT.

This clonotype has at least ten counts. The rearrangement links TRBV10-3 to TRBJ2-7; D may be TRBD2 (6 bases). V lost 4 bases and J lost 1, with 8 bases in between. The CDR3 consists of 13 residues. The germline V gene has CDR1 ENHRY and CDR2 SYGVKD. The CDR3 is CAISVADSYEQYF. The DNA for the CDR3 is TGTGCCATCAGTGTAGCGGATTCCTACGAGCAGTACTTC.

This clonotype was recorded a few times. The rearrangement uses TRBV6-5 and TRBJ1-1, with D unresolved. V was cut by 2 bases and J by 1 base, with 8 bases left in between. There are 14 residues in the CDR3. Looked up from germline, CDR1 is MNHEY and CDR2 is SVGAGI. CDR3: CASSYQVGNTEAFF. The CDR3 DNA reads TGTGCCAGCAGTTACCAGGTGGGGAACACTGAAGCTTTCTTT.

This clonotype was recorded at least ten times. This chain uses TRBV25-1 with TRBJ1-2, with D maybe TRBD1 (5 bases). Germline lookup yields CDR1 MGHDK and CDR2 SYGVNS. This CDR3 spans 12 amino acids. Trimming pared 3 bases from V and 6 bases from J, leaving 8 bases between. The CDR3 sequence is CASSDLGDGYTF. In DNA, the CDR3 is TGTGCCAGCAGTGACCTAGGGGATGGCTACACCTTC.

Many counts were recorded for this clonotype. The J gene is TRBJ2-2, the V gene TRBV6-4; D possibly corresponds to TRBD2 (6 bases). Germline CDR1 reads MRHNA; CDR2 reads SNTAGT. Trimming took off 4 bases at V and 6 bases at J, with 12 bases between the two ends. The CDR3 runs to 14 residues. CDR3 residues: CASSAPGGAGELFF. CDR3 coding DNA: TGTGCCAGCAGTGCCCCCGGGGGAGCCGGGGAGCTGTTTTTT.

This clonotype was seen ten or more times. This chain links TRBV27 with TRBJ1-1, with a weak D call TRBD1 (5 bases). This CDR3 contains 13 residues. V dropped 5 bases and J dropped 4 bases, with 11 bases sitting between them. Germline V CDR1 and CDR2: MNHEY, SMNVEV (reference sequence). The DNA for the CDR3 is TGTGCCAGCAGTCGCGGGGGAGCCACTGAAGCTTTCTTT. Amino acid sequence: CASSRGGATEAFF.

This clonotype was recorded at least ten times. The chain is built from TRBV27 and TRBJ2-6, with D uncertain. The CDR3 contains 16 residues. V gave up 6 bases and J gave up 2 bases, with 14 bases separating them. The germline gives CDR1 MNHEY, CDR2 SMNVEV (reference sequence). The CDR3 loop is CASSANDQAGANVLTF. The CDR3 region has the DNA TGTGCCAGCAGCGCCAATGACCAGGCTGGGGCCAACGTCCTGACTTTC.

Only a few counts were recorded for this clonotype. V and J are TRBV6-1 and TRBJ2-7; 9 bases match TRBD1. Germline CDR1 is MNHNS and CDR2 is SASEGT. CDR3 size: 14 residues. The junction had 6 bases not matched to a gene; V was cut back by 6 bases and J by 3 bases. In DNA, the CDR3 is TGTGCCAGCAGGCAGGGACAGGGAGGCTACGAGCAGTACTTC. It yields the protein CASRQGQGGYEQYF.

This clonotype occurred many times. This chain links TRBV10-3 with TRBJ2-7; D might be TRBD2 (6 bases). CDR3 length: 14 amino acids. The V gene's germline CDR1 is ENHRY and CDR2 SYGVKD. V was trimmed by 8 bases and J by 0 bases, leaving 14 bases between them. CDR3 loop: CAIGGTGDSYEQYF. CDR3 DNA sequence: TGTGCCATCGGGGGAACGGGGGACTCCTACGAGCAGTACTTC.

This chain joins TRBV6-1 and TRBJ1-5, with D perhaps TRBD1 (5 bases). The V gene lost 3 bases and the J gene lost 9 bases, with 18 bases spanning the gap. In germline, CDR1 is MNHNS, CDR2 SASEGT. This CDR3 comprises 15 residues. DNA for the CDR3: TGTGCCAGCAGTGATACCCGGGGGGAACCTAGGCCCCAGCATTTT. Its translation is CASSDTRGEPRPQHF.

This clonotype was picked up many times. V gene TRBV11-2 combines with J gene TRBJ2-7; the D call may be TRBD1 or TRBD2 (5 bases each). The germline CDR1 and CDR2 sequences are SGHAT and FQNNGV. V was clipped by 6 bases and J by 2 bases, with 23 bases between them. The CDR3 loop spans 17 amino acids. The CDR3 sequence is CASRTYWGIGLTYEQYF. CDR3 nucleotides: TGTGCCAGCAGGACATATTGGGGGATAGGGTTGACCTACGAGCAGTACTTC.

This clonotype occurred a few times. The chain joins TRBV12-3 or TRBV12-4 to TRBJ1-6, with a possible D match to TRBD1 (5 bases). V was clipped by 2 bases and J by 9 bases, with 11 bases between them. This CDR3 spans 14 amino acids. The DNA of the CDR3 is TGTGCCAGCAGTTTACAAGGGGTTCGTTCACCCCTCCACTTT. Translation: CASSLQGVRSPLHF.

This clonotype was seen repeatedly, ten times or more. The chain is built from TRBV28 and TRBJ1-3; D is undetermined. The CDR3 is made up of 13 amino acids. Trimming left V 7 bases short and J 7 bases short, with 14 bases between. From germline, CDR1 is MDHEN and CDR2 SYDVKM. CDR3: CASIPSDKNTIYF. The CDR3, as DNA: TGTGCCAGCATCCCTTCCGACAAGAACACCATATATTTT.

This clonotype was seen ten or more times. The V and J genes are TRBV7-3 and TRBJ1-1; perhaps TRBD1 as D (5 bases). V lost 5 bases and J lost 7, with 14 bases in between. The CDR3 spans 13 residues. Germline loops: CDR1 SGHTA, CDR2 FQGTGA. The CDR3 nucleotides are TGTGCCAGCAGCCTCCAAAGTGGGGGTGAAGCTTTCTTT. It codes for CASSLQSGGEAFF.

The chain recombines TRBV3-1 with TRBJ2-5; D unclear. This CDR3 has 16 amino acids. CDR1 and CDR2 from the germline V gene are LGHDT and YNNKEL (reference sequence). Trimming left V 0 bases short and J 3 bases short, with 14 bases between. CDR3 nucleotide sequence: TGTGCCAGCAGCCAAGATGCAGATAGAATCGAAGAGACCCAGTACTTC. Translated: CASSQDADRIEETQYF.